The clone carrying this TCR beta chain was seen ten or more times. To make TCR beta libraries, researchers used iRepertoire HTBI primers and Arm-PCR of CDR3 regions. TCRdb fed the multiplex PCR reads into MiXCR, producing one record per CDR3 protein. The sample lists 550,000 to 700,000 distinct CDR3 sequences, about 16% seen once, with about 12% in the top ten. V shed 4 bases, J shed 0 bases, and the junction held 7 bases outside the gene matches. The germline gives CDR1 SGHKS, CDR2 YYEKEE (reference sequence). CDR3 length: 16 residues. As to time point: newly diagnosed GD, antithyroid drugs for less than 3 months. There was RNA extracted from PBMCs, and the TCR library was made from it. This entry belongs to a study of regulatory T cells in long-lasting Graves disease. At the level of the study: Freshly diagnosed Graves' patients had used antithyroid drugs for under 3 months.

This sample was also put to use in a study of T cells in Graves' hyperthyroidism and ophthalmopathy.

The V and J genes are TRBV5-5 and TRBJ2-4, with 7 bases identical to TRBD2. Here the sequenced sample was peripheral blood mononuclear cells (PBMCs), taken at new diagnosis, from a patient treated with antithyroid drugs. The sequence was collected from a man younger than 30 with Graves disease. This CDR3 is CASSEGAGLAKNIQYF. The CDR3 DNA reads TGTGCCAGCAGCGAAGGAGCGGGATTAGCCAAAAACATTCAGTACTTC.